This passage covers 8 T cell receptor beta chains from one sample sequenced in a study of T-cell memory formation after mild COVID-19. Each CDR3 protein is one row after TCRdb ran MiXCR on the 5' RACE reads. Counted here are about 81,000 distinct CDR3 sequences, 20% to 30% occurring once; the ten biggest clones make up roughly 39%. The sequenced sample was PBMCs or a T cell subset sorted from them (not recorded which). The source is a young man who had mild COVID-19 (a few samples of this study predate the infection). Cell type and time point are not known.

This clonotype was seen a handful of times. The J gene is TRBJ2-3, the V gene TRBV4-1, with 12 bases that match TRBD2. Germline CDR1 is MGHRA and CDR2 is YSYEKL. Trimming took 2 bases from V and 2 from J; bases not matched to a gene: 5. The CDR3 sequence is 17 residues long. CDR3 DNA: TGCGCCAGCAGCCAAACCGGACTAGCGGGGTCCACAGATACGCAGTATTTT. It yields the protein CASSQTGLAGSTDTQYF.

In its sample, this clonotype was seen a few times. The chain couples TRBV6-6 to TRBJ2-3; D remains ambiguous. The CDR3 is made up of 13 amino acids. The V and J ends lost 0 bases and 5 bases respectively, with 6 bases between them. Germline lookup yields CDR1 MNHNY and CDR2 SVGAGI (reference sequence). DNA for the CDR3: TGTGCCAGCAGTTACTCGACGAGAGATACGCAGTATTTT. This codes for CASSYSTRDTQYF.

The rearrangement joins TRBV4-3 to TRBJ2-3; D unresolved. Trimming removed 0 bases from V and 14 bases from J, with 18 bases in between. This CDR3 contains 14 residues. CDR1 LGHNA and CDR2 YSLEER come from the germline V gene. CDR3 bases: TGCGCCAGCAGCCAAGATTCGAAGGTGGTGGGCATGTATTTT. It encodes CASSQDSKVVGMYF.

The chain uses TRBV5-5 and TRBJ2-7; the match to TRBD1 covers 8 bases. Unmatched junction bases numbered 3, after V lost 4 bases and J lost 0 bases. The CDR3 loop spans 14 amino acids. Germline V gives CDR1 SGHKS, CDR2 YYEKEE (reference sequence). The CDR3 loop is CASSPGQVSYEQYV. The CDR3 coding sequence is TGTGCCAGCAGCCCGGGACAGGTCTCCTACGAGCAGTACGTC.

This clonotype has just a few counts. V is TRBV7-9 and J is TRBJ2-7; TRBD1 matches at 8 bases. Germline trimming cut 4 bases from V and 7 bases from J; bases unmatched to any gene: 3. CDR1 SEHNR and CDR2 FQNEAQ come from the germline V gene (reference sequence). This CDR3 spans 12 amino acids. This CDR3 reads CASSWTGTEQYF. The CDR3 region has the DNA TGTGCCAGCAGCTGGACAGGGACTGAGCAGTACTTC.

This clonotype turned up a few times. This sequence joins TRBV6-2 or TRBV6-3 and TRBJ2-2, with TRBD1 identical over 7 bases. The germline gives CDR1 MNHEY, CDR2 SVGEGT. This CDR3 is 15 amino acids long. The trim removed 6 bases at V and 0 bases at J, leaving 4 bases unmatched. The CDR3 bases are TGTGCCAGCAGCACGGGACAGTCGAACACCGGGGAGCTGTTTTTT. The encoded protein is CASSTGQSNTGELFF.

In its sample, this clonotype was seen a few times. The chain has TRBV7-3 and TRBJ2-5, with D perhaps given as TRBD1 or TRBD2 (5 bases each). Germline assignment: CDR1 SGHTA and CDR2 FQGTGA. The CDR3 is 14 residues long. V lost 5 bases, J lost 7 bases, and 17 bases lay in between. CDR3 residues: CASSPDGTRGTQYF. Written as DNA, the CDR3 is TGTGCCAGCAGCCCGGACGGGACGAGAGGGACCCAGTACTTC.

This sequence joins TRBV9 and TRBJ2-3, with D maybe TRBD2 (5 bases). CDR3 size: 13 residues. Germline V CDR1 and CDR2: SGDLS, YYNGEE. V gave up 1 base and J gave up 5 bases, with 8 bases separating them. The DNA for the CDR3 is TGTGCCAGCAGCGTAATGGGAGAAGATACGCAGTATTTT. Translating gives CASSVMGEDTQYF.